This TCR beta chain was recovered during a study of T-cell reconstitution after alpha-beta-depleted transplantation in children. V lost 1 base and J 6 bases, leaving 9 bases between the germline ends. CDR1 SEHNR and CDR2 FQNEAQ come from the germline V gene (reference sequence). The CDR3 has 13 amino acids. A library of TCRbeta sequences, prepared with unique molecular identifiers, was generated. A single record per CDR3 protein comes from TCRdb applying MiXCR to the PCR reads. The sample carries around 490,000 distinct CDR3 sequences, 10% to 12% recorded once. This chain joins TRBV7-9 and TRBJ1-1, with D unresolved. The sequencing used PBMCs, mostly from graft donor cells, collected 180 days after TCRalphabeta/CD19-depleted stem cell transplant. This TCR was sampled from a female patient between 2 and 15 years old who had a stem cell transplant for aplastic anemia, so the T cells may come from the graft donor. As DNA, the CDR3 is TGTGCCAGCAGCTTAGAGTGGAAAGCTGAAGCTTTCTTT. It encodes CASSLEWKAEAFF.